This entry describes one T cell receptor beta chain. Its target is unknown. This CDR3 contains 14 residues. The V end lost 1 base, the J end lost 0 bases, and 6 bases lay between the germline ends. Germline V gene sequence: CDR1 MGHRA, CDR2 YSYEKL. The data were obtained in a study of cytomegalovirus exposure and HLA in healthy donors. Study-level points and caveats: Sequencing had likely introduced a cluster of highly shared sequence variants as an artifact. Segments of the TCR beta V type were, in most cases, productive about 87% or about 30% of the time in an earlier analysis. Further analysis was carried out later, and it showed several of the most significant clusters appearing linked to common viral pathogens.

Primers: 60 Vbeta forward and 13 Jbeta reverse. TCRdb's table, derived via immunoSEQ multiplex PCR, lists solely in-frame clones and lacks some. This table has about 150,000 clones, over 75% appearing once. Sequenced: PBMCs. The clonotype was recovered from a male donor in good health and CMV-seronegative. V is TRBV4-1 and J is TRBJ1-1; D ambiguous. The CDR3 bases are TGCGCCAGCAGCCAAGTGGCAGTGAACACTGAAGCTTTCTTT. Translating it yields CASSQVAVNTEAFF.